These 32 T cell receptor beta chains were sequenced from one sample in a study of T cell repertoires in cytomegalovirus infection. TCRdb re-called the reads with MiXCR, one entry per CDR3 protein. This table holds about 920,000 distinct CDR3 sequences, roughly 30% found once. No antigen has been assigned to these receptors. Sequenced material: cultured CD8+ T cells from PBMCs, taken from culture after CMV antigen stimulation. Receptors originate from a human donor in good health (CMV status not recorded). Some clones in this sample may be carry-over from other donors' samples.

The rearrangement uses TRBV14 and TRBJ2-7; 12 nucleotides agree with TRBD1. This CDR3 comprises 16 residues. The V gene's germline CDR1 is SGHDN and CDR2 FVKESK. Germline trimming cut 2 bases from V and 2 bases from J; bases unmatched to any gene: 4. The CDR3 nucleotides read TGTGCCAGCAGCCAAAGGGACAGGGGGCGAACCTACGAGCAGTACTTC. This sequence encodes CASSQRDRGRTYEQYF.

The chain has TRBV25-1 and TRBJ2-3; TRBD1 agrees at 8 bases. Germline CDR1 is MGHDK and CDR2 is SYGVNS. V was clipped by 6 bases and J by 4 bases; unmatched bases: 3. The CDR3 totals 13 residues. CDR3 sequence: CASRTGEADTQYF. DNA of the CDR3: TGTGCCAGCAGGACAGGGGAGGCAGATACGCAGTATTTT.

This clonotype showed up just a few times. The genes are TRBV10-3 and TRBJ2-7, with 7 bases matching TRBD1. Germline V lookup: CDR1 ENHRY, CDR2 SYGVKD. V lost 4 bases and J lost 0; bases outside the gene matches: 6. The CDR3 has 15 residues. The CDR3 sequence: CAISGGTESSYEQYF. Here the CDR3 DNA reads TGTGCCATCAGTGGAGGGACAGAGAGCTCCTACGAGCAGTACTTC.

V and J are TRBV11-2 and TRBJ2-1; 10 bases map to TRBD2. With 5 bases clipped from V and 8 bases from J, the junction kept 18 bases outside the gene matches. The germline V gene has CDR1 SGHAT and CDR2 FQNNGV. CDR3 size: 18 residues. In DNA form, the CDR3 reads TGTGCCAGCAGCGACCGCCTTACGAGCGGGGGGGCCAAAGATGAGCAGTTCTTC. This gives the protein CASSDRLTSGGAKDEQFF.

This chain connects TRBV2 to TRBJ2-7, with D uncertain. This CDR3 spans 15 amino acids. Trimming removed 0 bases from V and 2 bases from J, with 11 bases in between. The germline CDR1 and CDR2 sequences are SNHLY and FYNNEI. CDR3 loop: CASSEALHSTYEQYF. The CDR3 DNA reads TGTGCCAGCAGTGAAGCGCTTCACTCCACCTACGAGCAGTACTTC.

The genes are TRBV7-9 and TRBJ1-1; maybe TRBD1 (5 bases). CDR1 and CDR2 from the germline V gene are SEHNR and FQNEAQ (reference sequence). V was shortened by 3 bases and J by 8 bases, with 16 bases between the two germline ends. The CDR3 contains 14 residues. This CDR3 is CASSLDRDGQEAFF. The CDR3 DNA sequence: TGTGCCAGCAGCTTGGACCGGGACGGGCAGGAAGCTTTCTTT. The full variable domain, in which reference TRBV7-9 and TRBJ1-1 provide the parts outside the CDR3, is DTGVSQNPRHKITKRGQNVTFRCDPISEHNRLYWYRQTLGQGPEFLTYFQNEAQLEKSRLLSDRFSAERPKGSFSTLEIQRTEQGDSAMYLCASSLDRDGQEAFFGQGTRLTVV.

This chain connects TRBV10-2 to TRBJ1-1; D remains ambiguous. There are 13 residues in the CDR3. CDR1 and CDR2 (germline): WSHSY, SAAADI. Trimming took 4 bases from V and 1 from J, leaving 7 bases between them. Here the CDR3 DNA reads TGCGCCAGCAGTGTCGGTCAGAACACTGAAGCTTTCTTT. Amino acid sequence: CASSVGQNTEAFF.

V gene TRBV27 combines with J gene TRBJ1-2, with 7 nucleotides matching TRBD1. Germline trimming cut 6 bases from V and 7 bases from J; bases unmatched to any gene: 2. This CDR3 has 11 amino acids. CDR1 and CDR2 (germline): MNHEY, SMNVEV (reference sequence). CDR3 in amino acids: CASRKGAGYTF. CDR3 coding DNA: TGTGCCAGCAGAAAGGGGGCTGGCTACACCTTC.

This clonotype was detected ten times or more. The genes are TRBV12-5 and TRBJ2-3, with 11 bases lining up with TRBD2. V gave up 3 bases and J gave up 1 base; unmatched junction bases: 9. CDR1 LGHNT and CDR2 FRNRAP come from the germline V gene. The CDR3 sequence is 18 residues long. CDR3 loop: CASGFPRLAGYRTDTQYF. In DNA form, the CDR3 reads TGTGCTAGTGGTTTCCCAAGACTAGCGGGGTACCGCACAGATACGCAGTATTTT.

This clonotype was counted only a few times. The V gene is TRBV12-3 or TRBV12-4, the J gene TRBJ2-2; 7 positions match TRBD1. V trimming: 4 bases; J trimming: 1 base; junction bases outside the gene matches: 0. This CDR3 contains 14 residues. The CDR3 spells CASSWDRNTGELFF. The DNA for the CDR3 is TGTGCCAGCAGTTGGGACAGGAACACCGGGGAGCTGTTTTTT.

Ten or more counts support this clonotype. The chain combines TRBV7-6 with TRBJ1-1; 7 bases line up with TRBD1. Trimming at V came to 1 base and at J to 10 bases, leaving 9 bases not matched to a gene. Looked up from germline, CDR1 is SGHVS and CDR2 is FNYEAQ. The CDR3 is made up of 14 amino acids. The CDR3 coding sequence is TGTGCCAGCAGCTTAGAACCAGGGACAGTGGGAGCTTTCTTT. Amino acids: CASSLEPGTVGAFF.

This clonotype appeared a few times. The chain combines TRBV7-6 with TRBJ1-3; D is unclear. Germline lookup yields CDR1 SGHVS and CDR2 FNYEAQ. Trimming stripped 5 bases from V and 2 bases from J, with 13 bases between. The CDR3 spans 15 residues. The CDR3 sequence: CASSPPGRAGNTIYF. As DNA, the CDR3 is TGTGCCAGCAGCCCTCCGGGCCGGGCTGGAAACACCATATATTTT. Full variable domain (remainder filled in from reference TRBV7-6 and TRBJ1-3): GAGVSQSPRYKVTKRGQDVALRCDPISGHVSLYWYRQALGQGPEFLTYFNYEAQQDKSGLPNDRFSAERPEGSISTLTIQRTEQRDSAMYRCASSPPGRAGNTIYFGEGSWLTVV.

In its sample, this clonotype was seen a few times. In nucleotides, the CDR3 is TGTGCCAGCAGCGGTCCGGGACTAGCAACGGAGACCCAGTACTTC. Its translation is CASSGPGLATETQYF. J is TRBJ2-5 and V is TRBV7-9, with 9 bases lining up with TRBD2. With 5 bases clipped from V and 5 bases from J, the junction kept 9 bases outside the gene matches. CDR1 is SEHNR and CDR2 is FQNEAQ in the germline V gene (reference sequence). The CDR3 extends over 15 amino acids.

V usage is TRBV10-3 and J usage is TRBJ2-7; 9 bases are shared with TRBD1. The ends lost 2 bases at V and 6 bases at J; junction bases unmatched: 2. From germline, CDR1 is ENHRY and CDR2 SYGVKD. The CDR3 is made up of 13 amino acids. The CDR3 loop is CAISEPGQGEQYF. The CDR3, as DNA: TGTGCCATCAGTGAGCCGGGACAGGGCGAGCAGTACTTC.

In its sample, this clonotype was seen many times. This CDR3 reads CASRPFAGELFF. CDR3 DNA: TGTGCCAGCAGGCCTTTCGCAGGGGAGCTGTTTTTT. The chain uses TRBV7-6 and TRBJ2-2; D gene ambiguous. Trimming removed 6 bases from V and 8 bases from J, with 10 bases in between. Germline V CDR1 and CDR2: SGHVS, FNYEAQ. This CDR3 is 12 amino acids long.

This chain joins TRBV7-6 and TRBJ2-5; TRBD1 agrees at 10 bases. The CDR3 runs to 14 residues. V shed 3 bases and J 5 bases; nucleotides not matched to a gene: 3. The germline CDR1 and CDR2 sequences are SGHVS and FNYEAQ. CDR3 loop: CASSFPGQGETQYF. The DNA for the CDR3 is TGTGCCAGCAGCTTCCCGGGACAGGGGGAGACCCAGTACTTC.

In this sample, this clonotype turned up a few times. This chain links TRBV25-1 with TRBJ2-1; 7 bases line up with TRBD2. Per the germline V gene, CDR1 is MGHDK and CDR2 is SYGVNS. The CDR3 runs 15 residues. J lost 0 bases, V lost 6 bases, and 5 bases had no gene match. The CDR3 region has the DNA TGTGCCAGCAGGGAAGGCGGGGGCTCCTACAATGAGCAGTTCTTC. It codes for CASREGGGSYNEQFF.

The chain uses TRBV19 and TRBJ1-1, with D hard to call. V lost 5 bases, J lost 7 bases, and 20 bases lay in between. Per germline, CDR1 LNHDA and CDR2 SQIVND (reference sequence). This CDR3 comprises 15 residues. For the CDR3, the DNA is TGTGCCAGTAGTTATGACGAGTTCCTAAGGGTTGAAGCTTTCTTT. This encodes CASSYDEFLRVEAFF.

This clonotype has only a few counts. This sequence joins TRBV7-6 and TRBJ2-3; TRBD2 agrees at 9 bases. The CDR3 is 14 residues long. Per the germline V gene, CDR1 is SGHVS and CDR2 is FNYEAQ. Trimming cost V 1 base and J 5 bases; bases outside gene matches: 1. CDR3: CASSLGSGGDTQYF. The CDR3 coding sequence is TGTGCCAGCAGCTTAGGTAGCGGGGGAGATACGCAGTATTTT.

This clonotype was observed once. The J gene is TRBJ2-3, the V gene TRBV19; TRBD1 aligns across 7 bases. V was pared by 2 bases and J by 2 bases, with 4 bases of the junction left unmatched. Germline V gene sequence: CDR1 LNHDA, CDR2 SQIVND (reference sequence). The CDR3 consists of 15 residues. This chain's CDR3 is CASSIRDRTTDTQYF. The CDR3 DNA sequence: TGTGCCAGTAGTATAAGGGACAGAACCACAGATACGCAGTATTTT.

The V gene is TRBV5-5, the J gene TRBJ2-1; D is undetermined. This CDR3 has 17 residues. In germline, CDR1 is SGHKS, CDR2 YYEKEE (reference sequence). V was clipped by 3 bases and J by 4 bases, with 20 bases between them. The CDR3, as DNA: TGTGCCAGCAGCTCGGTCCCTAGGAGTGCCTCGTACAATGAGCAGTTCTTC. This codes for CASSSVPRSASYNEQFF.

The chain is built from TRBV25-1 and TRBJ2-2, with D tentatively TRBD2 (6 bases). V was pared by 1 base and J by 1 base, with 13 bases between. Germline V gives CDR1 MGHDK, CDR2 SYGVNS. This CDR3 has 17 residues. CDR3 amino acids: CASSESGGALNTGELFF. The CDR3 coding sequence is TGTGCCAGCAGTGAATCAGGAGGGGCCCTGAACACCGGGGAGCTGTTTTTT.

The CDR3 coding sequence is TGTGCTAGTGGTTTCCAGGAAGGCTCCTACGAGCAGTACTTC. Residues: CASGFQEGSYEQYF. The V gene is TRBV12-5, the J gene TRBJ2-7; no definite D call. The CDR3 extends over 14 amino acids. Germline CDR1 reads LGHNT; CDR2 reads FRNRAP. V lost 3 bases to trimming and J lost 0 bases, with 9 bases between them.

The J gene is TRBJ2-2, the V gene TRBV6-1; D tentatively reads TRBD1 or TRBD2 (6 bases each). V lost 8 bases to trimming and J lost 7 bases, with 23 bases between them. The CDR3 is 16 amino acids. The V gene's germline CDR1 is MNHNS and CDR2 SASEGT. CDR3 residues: CASRQPLGGRSGELFF. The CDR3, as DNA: TGTGCCAGCCGCCAGCCCCTAGGGGGGAGAAGCGGGGAGCTGTTTTTT.

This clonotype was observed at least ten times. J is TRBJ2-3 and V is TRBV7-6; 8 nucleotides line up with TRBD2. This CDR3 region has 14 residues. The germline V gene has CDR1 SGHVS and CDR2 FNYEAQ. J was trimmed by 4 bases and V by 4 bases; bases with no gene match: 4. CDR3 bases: TGTGCCAGCAGCTCCCGGGGGGGCCCAGATACGCAGTATTTT. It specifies CASSSRGGPDTQYF.

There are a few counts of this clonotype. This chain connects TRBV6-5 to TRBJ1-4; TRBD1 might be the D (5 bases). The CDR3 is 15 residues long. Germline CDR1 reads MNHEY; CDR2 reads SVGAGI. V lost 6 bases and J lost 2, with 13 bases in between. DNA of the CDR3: TGTGCCAGCAGAGACCCAGGGTCGACTAATGAAAAACTGTTTTTT. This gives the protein CASRDPGSTNEKLFF.

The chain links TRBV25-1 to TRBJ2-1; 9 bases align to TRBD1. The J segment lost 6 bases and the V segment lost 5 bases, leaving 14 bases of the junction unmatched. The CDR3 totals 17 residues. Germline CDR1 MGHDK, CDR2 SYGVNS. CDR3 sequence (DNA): TGTGCCAGCAGTACCCACGGCCGGGACAGGGCTACCAATGAGCAGTTCTTC. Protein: CASSTHGRDRATNEQFF.

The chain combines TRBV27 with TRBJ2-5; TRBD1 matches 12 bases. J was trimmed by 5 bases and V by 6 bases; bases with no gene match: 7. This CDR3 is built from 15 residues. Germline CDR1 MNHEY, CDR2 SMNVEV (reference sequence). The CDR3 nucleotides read TGTGCCAGCAGCCCCGGGACAGGGGGCTGGGAGACCCAGTACTTC. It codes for CASSPGTGGWETQYF.

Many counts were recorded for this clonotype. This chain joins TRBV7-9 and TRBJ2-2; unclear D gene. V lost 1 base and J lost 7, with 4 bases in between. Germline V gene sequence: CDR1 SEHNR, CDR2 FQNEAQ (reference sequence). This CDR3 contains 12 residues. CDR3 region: CASSLDHGELFF. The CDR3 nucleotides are TGTGCCAGCAGCTTAGATCACGGGGAGCTGTTTTTT.

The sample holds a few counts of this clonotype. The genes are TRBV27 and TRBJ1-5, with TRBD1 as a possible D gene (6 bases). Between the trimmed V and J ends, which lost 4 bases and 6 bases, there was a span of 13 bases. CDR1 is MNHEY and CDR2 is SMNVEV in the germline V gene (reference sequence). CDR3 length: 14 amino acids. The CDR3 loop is CASSYHRAGQPQHF. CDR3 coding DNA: TGTGCCAGCAGTTACCACAGGGCTGGTCAGCCCCAGCATTTT.

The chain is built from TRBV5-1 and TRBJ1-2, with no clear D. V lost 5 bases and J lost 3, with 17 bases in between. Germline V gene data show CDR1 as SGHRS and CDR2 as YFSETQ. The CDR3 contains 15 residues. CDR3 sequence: CASSLLEFGYYGYTF. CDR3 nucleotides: TGCGCCAGCAGTTTATTGGAGTTTGGGTACTATGGCTACACCTTC.

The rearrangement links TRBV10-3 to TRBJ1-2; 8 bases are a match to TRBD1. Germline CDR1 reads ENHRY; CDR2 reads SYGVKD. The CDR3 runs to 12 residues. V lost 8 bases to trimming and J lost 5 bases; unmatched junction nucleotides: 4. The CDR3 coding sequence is TGTGCCATCTCGGACAGGGTTTATGGCTACACCTTC. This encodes CAISDRVYGYTF.